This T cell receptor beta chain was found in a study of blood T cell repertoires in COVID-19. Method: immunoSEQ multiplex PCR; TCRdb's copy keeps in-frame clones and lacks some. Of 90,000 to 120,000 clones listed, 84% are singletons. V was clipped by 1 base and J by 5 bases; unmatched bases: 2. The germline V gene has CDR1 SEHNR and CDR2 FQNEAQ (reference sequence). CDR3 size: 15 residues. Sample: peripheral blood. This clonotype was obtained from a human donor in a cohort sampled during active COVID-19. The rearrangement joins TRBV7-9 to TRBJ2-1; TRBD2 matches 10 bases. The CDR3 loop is CASSLGTSGNNEQFF. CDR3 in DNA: TGTGCCAGCAGCTTAGGTACTAGCGGGAACAATGAGCAGTTCTTC.